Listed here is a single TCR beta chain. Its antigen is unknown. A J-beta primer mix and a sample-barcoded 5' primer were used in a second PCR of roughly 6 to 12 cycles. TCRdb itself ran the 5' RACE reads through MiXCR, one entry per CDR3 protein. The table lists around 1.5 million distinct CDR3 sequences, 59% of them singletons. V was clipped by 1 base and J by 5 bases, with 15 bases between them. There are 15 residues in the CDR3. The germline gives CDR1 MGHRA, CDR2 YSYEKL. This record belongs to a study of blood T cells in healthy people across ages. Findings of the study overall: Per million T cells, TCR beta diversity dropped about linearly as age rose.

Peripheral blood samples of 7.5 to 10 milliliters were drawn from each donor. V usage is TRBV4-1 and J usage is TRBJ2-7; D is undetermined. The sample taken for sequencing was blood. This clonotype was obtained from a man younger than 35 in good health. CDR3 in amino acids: CASSQVVSGIHEQYF. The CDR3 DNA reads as TGCGCCAGCAGCCAAGTCGTATCCGGAATTCACGAGCAGTACTTC.